The 4 T cell receptor beta chains below come from one sample, sequenced in a study of metastatic and nonmetastatic thyroid tumors. TCRdb re-called the PCR reads with MiXCR. This table holds about 21,000 clones, about 31% found once. Each patient went into thyroid surgery without having received any treatment. Sequencing was performed on adjacent normal tissue. The receptors come from a female donor with papillary thyroid cancer or a benign thyroid nodule (not recorded which). Some clones in this sample may be carry-over from other donors' samples.

The rearrangement joins TRBV4-2 to TRBJ2-3; D remains ambiguous. The ends were cut back, 0 bases at V and 3 bases at J, with 10 bases in the middle. CDR3 length: 15 residues. Germline lookup yields CDR1 LGHNA and CDR2 YNFKEQ. CDR3 region: CASSQDWVQTDTQYF. CDR3 sequence (DNA): TGTGCCAGCAGCCAAGATTGGGTGCAGACAGATACGCAGTATTTT.

The chain has TRBV6-1 and TRBJ2-7, with 8 bases fitting TRBD1. The CDR3 is made up of 15 amino acids. Germline assignment: CDR1 MNHNS and CDR2 SASEGT. The V gene end was trimmed by 5 bases and the J gene end by 0 bases; junction bases not matched to a gene: 6. The CDR3 nucleotides read TGTGCCAGCAGTACCGGGACAGGTACCTCCTACGAGCAGTACTTC. Encoded protein: CASSTGTGTSYEQYF.

This clone is medium-sized within its sample. The V call is TRBV10-3, the J call TRBJ1-5, with 10 bases matching TRBD1. Germline V gives CDR1 ENHRY, CDR2 SYGVKD. The CDR3 extends over 15 amino acids. V was clipped by 6 bases and J by 9 bases; unmatched bases: 11. The CDR3 here is CAISDDGTGVLPQHF. CDR3 DNA: TGTGCCATCAGCGACGACGGGACAGGGGTTCTGCCCCAGCATTTT.

The rearrangement joins TRBV6-5 to TRBJ1-2; 8 bases fit TRBD1. The junction had 15 bases not matched to a gene; V was cut back by 6 bases and J by 6 bases. Germline-derived CDR1 and CDR2 are MNHEY and SVGAGI. The CDR3 is made up of 16 amino acids. The CDR3 nucleotides read TGTGCCAGCAGCTACACAGCGGACAGGGCGACGGATGGCTACACCTTC. It specifies CASSYTADRATDGYTF.